The 8 T cell receptor beta chains below come from one sample, sequenced in a study of shared clonotypes between healthy human individuals. Only in-frame clones appear in the TCRdb table, and some are missing; sequencing was by immunoSEQ multiplex PCR. The sample carries some 700,000 clones, less than 95% recorded once. The sequencing sample was made of memory CD8+ T cells from PBMCs. The subset here: CD45RO+ cells pooled with CCR7-negative TemRA cells. These receptors originate from a man between 18 and 35 years old in good health. Some clones in this sample may be carry-over from other donors' samples.

The DNA for the CDR3 is TGTGCCAGCAGTGAGCGGGAGGGCCTTGGCAAAAACATTCAGTACTTC. The encoded protein is CASSEREGLGKNIQYF. The chain joins TRBV2 to TRBJ2-4; 9 bases agree with TRBD2. The ends lost 3 bases at V and 3 bases at J; junction bases unmatched: 6. This CDR3 comprises 16 residues. Germline assignment: CDR1 SNHLY and CDR2 FYNNEI. The variable domain in full, with the rest retrieved from reference TRBV2 and TRBJ2-4, is EPEVTQTPSHQVTQMGQEVILRCVPISNHLYFYWYRQILGQKVEFLVSFYNNEISEKSEIFDDQFSVERPDGSNFTLKIRSTKLEDSAMYFCASSEREGLGKNIQYFGAGTRLSVL.

This chain joins TRBV7-8 and TRBJ2-7; 9 bases fit TRBD1. CDR3 length equals 16 residues. Germline V lookup: CDR1 SGHVS, CDR2 FQNEAQ. J was trimmed by 1 base and V by 4 bases; bases with no gene match: 8. The CDR3 here is CASSYGTGIGSYEQYF. CDR3 nucleotide sequence: TGTGCCAGCAGCTATGGGACAGGGATAGGGTCCTACGAGCAGTACTTC.

This chain uses TRBV6-4 with TRBJ2-5; 10 bases are shared with TRBD2. Unmatched junction bases numbered 13, after V lost 7 bases and J lost 5 bases. Looked up from germline, CDR1 is MRHNA and CDR2 is SNTAGT. The CDR3 covers 16 residues. For the CDR3, the DNA is TGTGCCAGCACCCCTGGAAGCGGGAGGGCGGGGGAGACCCAGTACTTC. This translates into CASTPGSGRAGETQYF.

V gene TRBV25-1 combines with J gene TRBJ1-2; 8 bases are a match to TRBD1. V was clipped by 1 base and J by 2 bases; unmatched bases: 6. CDR3 length equals 16 residues. CDR1 and CDR2 from the germline V gene are MGHDK and SYGVNS. The chain's CDR3 is CASSEFGTGLNYGYTF. In DNA form, the CDR3 reads TGTGCCAGCAGTGAATTCGGGACAGGATTGAACTATGGCTACACCTTC.

The rearrangement links TRBV6-6 to TRBJ2-3; D gene uncertain. The CDR3 consists of 13 residues. From germline, CDR1 is MNHNY and CDR2 SVGAGI (reference sequence). V was trimmed by 7 bases and J by 1 base, leaving 9 bases between them. CDR3 sequence (DNA): TGTGCCAGCACCTGGTGGGGCACAGATACGCAGTATTTT. This translates into CASTWWGTDTQYF.

The J gene is TRBJ1-1, the V gene TRBV11-2; D is perhaps TRBD1 (5 bases). The germline V and J ends were trimmed by 1 base and 11 bases, with 14 bases remaining between them. Looked up from germline, CDR1 is SGHAT and CDR2 is FQNNGV. The CDR3 consists of 13 residues. CDR3 bases: TGTGCCAGCAGCTTAGTGACCCAAGGGGCGGCTTTCTTT. Amino acid sequence: CASSLVTQGAAFF.

The rearrangement links TRBV7-9 to TRBJ2-1; 9 positions match TRBD2. The CDR3 has 16 residues. The junction had 5 bases not matched to a gene; V was cut back by 3 bases and J by 2 bases. CDR1 and CDR2 (germline): SEHNR, FQNEAQ (reference sequence). CDR3 amino acids: CASSLEAGGTYNEQFF. The CDR3 nucleotides read TGTGCCAGCAGCTTGGAGGCGGGAGGGACCTACAATGAGCAGTTCTTC.

The chain links TRBV11-2 to TRBJ2-3; a possible D gene is TRBD2 (5 bases). The CDR3 loop spans 18 amino acids. In germline, CDR1 is SGHAT, CDR2 FQNNGV. Trimming pared 1 base from V and 8 bases from J, leaving 25 bases between. CDR3 in amino acids: CASSLALVQWAGSPTQYF. In nucleotides, the CDR3 is TGTGCCAGCAGCTTAGCCCTGGTCCAGTGGGCGGGCTCCCCTACGCAGTATTTT.